A few counts support the clone carrying this TCR beta chain. Amplified regions were TCR beta CDR3 sequences from RNA transcripts. HTBI primers were used for first-round RT-PCR of the TCR CDR3. TCRdb reanalysed the multiplex PCR reads using MiXCR and keeps one entry per CDR3 protein. The table lists some 550,000 distinct CDR3 sequences, roughly 15% of them singletons. The data were obtained in a study of T cells in Graves' hyperthyroidism and ophthalmopathy. Isolation of PBMCs was performed on around 10 ml fresh peripheral blood. The sequence was collected from a woman in her thirties or forties with Graves' ophthalmopathy. Source material: blood.

CDR3 sequence (DNA): TGTGCCAGCAGCGGCGGGTTTGGCAATCAGCCCCAGCATTTT. Translation: CASSGGFGNQPQHF. The J gene is TRBJ1-5, the V gene TRBV7-9; no definite D call. CDR1 SEHNR and CDR2 FQNEAQ come from the germline V gene (reference sequence). Trimming took 5 bases from V and 2 from J, leaving 10 bases between them. This CDR3 region has 14 residues.